The 4 T cell receptor beta chains in this list originate from one sample, sequenced in a study of cytomegalovirus exposure and HLA in healthy donors. The table came from immunoSEQ multiplex PCR; TCRdb's copy has only in-frame clones and leaves some out. Of roughly 120,000 clones in the sample, approximately 94% were seen once. The sequencing sample was made of PBMCs. The receptors here all came from a woman under 30 in good health and CMV-seronegative.

The genes are TRBV30 and TRBJ2-2; 14 bases agree with TRBD2. Trimming removed 5 bases from V and 7 bases from J; junction bases left unmatched: 9. The CDR3 covers 16 residues. Germline CDR1 reads GTSNPN; CDR2 reads SVGIG (reference sequence). CDR3 coding DNA: TGTGCCTGGGACGGGACTAGCGGGAGACATAGCGGGGAGCTGTTTTTT. Translated, it gives CAWDGTSGRHSGELFF.

V and J are TRBV9 and TRBJ2-1; TRBD2 is a possible D gene (6 bases). Germline CDR1 is SGDLS and CDR2 is YYNGEE. With 0 bases removed from V and 0 bases from J, the gap between germline ends came to 10 bases. CDR3 length: 16 amino acids. The CDR3 region has the DNA TGTGCCAGCAGCGTAGGGACTACAAGCTCCTACAATGAGCAGTTCTTC. Its translation: CASSVGTTSSYNEQFF.

The J gene is TRBJ1-3, the V gene TRBV5-1; TRBD1 matches at 7 bases. J lost 2 bases, V lost 4 bases, and 15 bases had no gene match. The CDR3 is made up of 18 amino acids. Germline lookup yields CDR1 SGHRS and CDR2 YFSETQ. As DNA, the CDR3 is TGCGCCAGCAGCAAGGAGGACCCGGGACAGCCTACTGGAAACACCATATATTTT. Its translation is CASSKEDPGQPTGNTIYF.

J is TRBJ1-1 and V is TRBV28, with TRBD1 matching over 8 bases. Germline trimming cut 6 bases from V and 6 bases from J; bases unmatched to any gene: 6. The germline V gene encodes CDR1 MDHEN and CDR2 SYDVKM. The CDR3 length is 13 residues. DNA of the CDR3: TGTGCCAGCAGGAGCGCACAGGGGGCTGAAGCTTTCTTT. It translates to CASRSAQGAEAFF.